This T cell receptor beta chain was identified during a study of beta chain features in type 1 diabetes. Investigators reverse transcribed all isolated RNA, so they sequenced expressed TCRB transcripts. The table came from immunoSEQ multiplex PCR; TCRdb's copy has only in-frame clones and leaves some out. The sample lists 350,000 to 450,000 clones; around 15% were seen once. Germline CDR1 and CDR2: SGHVS and FNYEAQ. This CDR3 has 15 amino acids. Trimming cost V 0 bases and J 8 bases; bases outside gene matches: 2. The chain recombines TRBV7-6 with TRBJ2-1; 12 bases match TRBD1. Sequencing was performed on naive CD4+ T cells from blood. The TCR sequence derives from a woman aged 18-29 years in good health. This chain's CDR3 is CASSLAGQGADEQFF. DNA for the CDR3: TGTGCCAGCAGCTTAGCGGGACAGGGGGCAGATGAGCAGTTCTTC.